A selection of T cell receptor beta chains follows, all from one sample in a study of cytomegalovirus exposure and HLA in healthy donors. Profiling relied on immunoSEQ multiplex PCR, and the TCRdb table lists in-frame clones only, not all of them. The table has about 160,000 clones, 75% to 80% seen once; the top ten hold about 0.91%. The sample comprised PBMCs. These receptors all come from a woman in her forties or fifties in good health and CMV-seropositive. Both conserved end residues are part of each CDR3. The order of the fields is D gene, J gene, V gene, clone size, CDR3 protein, CDR3 DNA. D genes are given only for firm matches. The size field is filled for only some rows; it gives once, few, many or a size class.

TRBD1	TRBJ1-1	TRBV13	-	CASSFRQGENTEAFF	TGTGCCAGCAGCTTCCGACAGGGGGAGAACACTGAAGCTTTCTTT
TRBD1	TRBJ1-6	TRBV7-2	-	CASSGPGQWTPLHF	TGTGCCAGCAGCGGTCCGGGACAGTGGACACCCCTCCACTTT
-	TRBJ2-6	TRBV19	-	CASTPSAFSGANVLTF	TGTGCCAGTACCCCTAGCGCATTCTCTGGGGCCAACGTCCTGACTTTC
-	TRBJ2-3	TRBV7-2	few	CASSLLAGAGTDTQYF	TGTGCCAGCAGCTTACTCGCGGGGGCCGGCACAGATACGCAGTATTTT
-	TRBJ1-1	TRBV9	few	CASSVGSQGVAEAFF	TGTGCCAGCAGCGTAGGGTCACAGGGAGTCGCTGAAGCTTTCTTT
-	TRBJ2-3	TRBV2	-	CASSEEAGGGHTQYF	TGTGCCAGCAGTGAGGAGGCAGGGGGAGGCCATACGCAGTATTTT
-	TRBJ2-3	TRBV6-1	-	CASSEAPGSTDTQYF	TGTGCCAGCAGTGAAGCCCCAGGGAGCACAGATACGCAGTATTTT
TRBD2	TRBJ2-2	TRBV9	-	CASSVTPPASGTGELFF	TGTGCCAGCAGCGTCACCCCGCCGGCTAGCGGAACCGGGGAGCTGTTTTTT
-	TRBJ2-1	TRBV4-1	-	CASSQVSGQGGNEQFF	TGCGCCAGCAGCCAAGTTTCAGGACAGGGAGGGAATGAGCAGTTCTTC
TRBD1	TRBJ1-3	TRBV2	-	CASTDRGPGNTIYF	TGTGCCAGCACCGACAGGGGGCCCGGAAACACCATATATTTT
-	TRBJ2-3	TRBV9	-	CASSVTSTDTQYF	TGTGCCAGCAGCGTGACTAGCACAGATACGCAGTATTTT
-	TRBJ1-5	TRBV6-5	-	CASRQGYSNQPQHF	TGTGCCAGCAGGCAGGGGTATAGCAATCAGCCCCAGCATTTT
TRBD1	TRBJ1-6	TRBV4-1	-	CASSLTGGPYNSPLHF	TGCGCCAGCAGCCTTACAGGGGGCCCCTATAATTCACCCCTCCACTTT
TRBD2	TRBJ2-5	TRBV5-1	-	CASSFTKGAGVDETQYF	TGCGCCAGCAGCTTCACAAAGGGAGCGGGAGTGGACGAGACCCAGTACTTC
TRBD1	TRBJ2-1	TRBV10-1	once	CASSEGTGSVNEQFF	TGCGCCAGCAGTGAGGGGACAGGGAGCGTCAATGAGCAGTTCTTC
TRBD1	TRBJ2-2	TRBV19	-	CATSGTGGAGELFF	TGTGCCACCAGCGGGACAGGGGGTGCCGGGGAGCTGTTTTTT
-	TRBJ1-4	TRBV2	-	CASSEVGPKEKLFF	TGTGCCAGCAGTGAAGTGGGCCCCAAGGAAAAACTGTTTTTT
TRBD1	TRBJ1-1	TRBV9	-	CASSGPGQGVNTEAFF	TGTGCCAGCAGCGGGCCGGGACAGGGGGTGAACACTGAAGCTTTCTTT
TRBD2	TRBJ2-3	TRBV7-2	-	CASSAGGGLDTQYF	TGTGCCAGCAGCGCGGGGGGGGGCTTGGATACGCAGTATTTT
-	TRBJ2-1	TRBV4-1	few	CASSHPGSYNEQFF	TGCGCCAGCAGCCACCCAGGCTCCTACAATGAGCAGTTCTTC
-	TRBJ2-3	TRBV4-1	-	CASGQGRGTDTQYF	TGCGCCAGCGGTCAGGGCAGGGGAACAGATACGCAGTATTTT
-	TRBJ2-2	TRBV7-9	-	CASSLDGTGELFF	TGTGCCAGCAGCCTAGACGGCACCGGGGAGCTGTTTTTT
-	TRBJ1-1	TRBV10-3	-	CAITQLQGNTEAFF	TGTGCCATCACCCAACTACAGGGGAACACTGAAGCTTTCTTT
-	TRBJ2-2	TRBV7-2	-	CASSPRGAKSGTGELFF	TGTGCCAGCAGCCCTCGGGGAGCGAAAAGCGGCACCGGGGAGCTGTTTTTT
-	TRBJ2-5	TRBV7-6	once	CASSLFLLQETQYF	TGTGCCAGCAGCTTGTTTCTACTACAAGAGACCCAGTACTTC
TRBD1	TRBJ2-5	TRBV9	once	CAIFDRGDASETQYF	TGTGCCATTTTCGACAGGGGAGACGCTTCGGAGACCCAGTACTTC
TRBD1	TRBJ2-5	TRBV25-1	-	CASSGQGWETQYF	TGTGCCAGCAGTGGACAGGGTTGGGAGACCCAGTACTTC
-	TRBJ2-2	TRBV6-1	-	CASTLIGELFF	TGTGCCAGCACCTTAATCGGGGAGCTGTTTTTT
-	TRBJ2-7	TRBV4-3	-	CASSQEMQVGQLFEQYF	TGCGCCAGCAGCCAAGAAATGCAGGTGGGCCAGCTATTCGAGCAGTACTTC
-	TRBJ2-7	TRBV20-1	once	CSARAFYEQYF	TGCAGTGCTAGGGCATTCTACGAGCAGTACTTC
-	TRBJ2-1	TRBV7-6	-	CASSLAPPSARAYNEQFF	TGTGCCAGCAGCTTAGCACCTCCGTCGGCGCGGGCCTACAATGAGCAGTTCTTC
TRBD1	TRBJ1-5	TRBV2	-	CASSDRVGNQPQHF	TGTGCCAGCAGCGACAGGGTGGGCAATCAGCCCCAGCATTTT
-	TRBJ1-1	TRBV2	-	CASSGVRGTEAFF	TGTGCCAGCAGTGGAGTGAGGGGGACTGAAGCTTTCTTT
TRBD1	TRBJ2-4	TRBV2	-	CASSTYRGAKNIQYF	TGTGCCAGCAGTACTTACAGGGGTGCCAAAAACATTCAGTACTTC
-	TRBJ2-7	TRBV19	-	CASSIAGDSPLYEQYF	TGTGCCAGTAGTATAGCGGGGGACAGCCCCCTCTACGAGCAGTACTTC
TRBD1	TRBJ2-2	TRBV7-8	once	CASSLADRANTGELFF	TGTGCCAGCAGCTTAGCCGACAGGGCTAACACCGGGGAGCTGTTTTTT
TRBD1	TRBJ2-5	TRBV5-1	-	CASSPGQGAQTGETQYF	TGCGCCAGCAGCCCCGGACAGGGGGCGCAAACTGGGGAGACCCAGTACTTC
-	TRBJ1-5	TRBV10-2	-	CASSEAGSNQPQHF	TGCGCCAGCAGTGAGGCAGGTAGCAATCAGCCCCAGCATTTT
-	TRBJ2-2	TRBV5-1	-	CASSVDTNTGELFF	TGCGCCAGCAGCGTCGACACAAACACCGGGGAGCTGTTTTTT
-	TRBJ1-1	TRBV7-2	-	CASSLDLGGTEAFF	TGTGCCAGCAGCTTAGATTTGGGGGGTACTGAAGCTTTCTTT
TRBD1	TRBJ2-7	TRBV9	-	CASSVEGTVSYEQYF	TGTGCCAGCAGCGTAGAAGGGACAGTTTCCTACGAGCAGTACTTC
-	TRBJ2-1	TRBV7-9	-	CASSQGLGEQFF	TGTGCCAGCAGCCAGGGACTGGGTGAGCAGTTCTTC
-	TRBJ2-5	TRBV10-3	-	CAIAGRQETQYF	TGTGCCATTGCCGGGAGACAAGAGACCCAGTACTTC
-	TRBJ2-5	TRBV4-2	-	CASSQGNSNQKETQYF	TGTGCCAGCAGCCAAGGTAACAGCAACCAAAAAGAGACCCAGTACTTC
-	TRBJ2-1	TRBV18	-	CASSPPSSSYNEQFF	TGTGCCAGCTCACCACCCAGTTCTTCCTACAATGAGCAGTTCTTC
-	TRBJ2-7	TRBV5-5	few	CASSLAWDNSYEQYF	TGTGCCAGCAGCTTGGCCTGGGACAACTCCTACGAGCAGTACTTC
-	TRBJ2-2	TRBV6-5	few	CASSYSSGYTGELFF	TGTGCCAGCAGTTACTCATCAGGATACACCGGGGAGCTGTTTTTT
-	TRBJ1-1	TRBV7-2	-	CASSLTEKNTEAFF	TGTGCCAGCAGCTTGACAGAAAAGAACACTGAAGCTTTCTTT
-	TRBJ1-2	TRBV4-3	-	CASSQEWGGYGYTF	TGCGCCAGCAGCCAAGAATGGGGGGGGTATGGCTACACCTTC
-	TRBJ2-7	TRBV30	-	CAWSGRYPYEQYF	TGTGCCTGGAGTGGCAGGTACCCCTACGAGCAGTACTTC
-	TRBJ2-1	TRBV18	-	CASSPPGGEQFF	TGTGCCAGCTCACCACCGGGGGGAGAGCAGTTCTTC
-	TRBJ2-5	TRBV2	-	CASSEKTGSVETQYF	TGTGCCAGCAGTGAGAAGACAGGTAGTGTGGAGACCCAGTACTTC
TRBD1	TRBJ1-1	TRBV2	-	CASSRQGNTEAFF	TGTGCCAGCAGTCGACAGGGGAACACTGAAGCTTTCTTT
TRBD1	TRBJ1-4	TRBV6-1	few	CASSETGTGNEKLFF	TGTGCCAGCAGTGAGACAGGGACGGGTAATGAAAAACTGTTTTTT
-	TRBJ1-1	TRBV7-8	-	CASSYQANTEAFF	TGTGCCAGCAGCTACCAGGCGAACACTGAAGCTTTCTTT
-	TRBJ1-3	TRBV9	-	CASSVGQGTSGNTIYF	TGTGCCAGCAGCGTAGGGCAGGGGACCTCTGGAAACACCATATATTTT
-	TRBJ2-5	TRBV4-3	-	CASSQGKAGWETQYF	TGCGCCAGCAGCCAAGGGAAGGCGGGATGGGAGACCCAGTACTTC
-	TRBJ2-3	TRBV10-1	-	CASEQSQYF	TGCGCCAGCGAGCAATCGCAGTATTTT
-	TRBJ1-2	TRBV2	-	CASSDDRQNYGYTF	TGTGCCAGCAGCGACGACAGACAAAACTATGGCTACACCTTC